Listed here are 19 T cell receptor beta chains from one sample, sequenced in a study of blood T cell repertoires in COVID-19. TCRdb's copy holds only in-frame clones and misses some; the assay was immunoSEQ multiplex PCR. The sample includes around 190,000 clones, around three quarters seen only once; the top ten take roughly 6.8%. Sequencing was performed on peripheral blood. The source of these receptors is a man between 65 and 85 years old with active or convalescent COVID-19.

The chain recombines TRBV18 with TRBJ2-5, with D unclear. CDR3 size: 11 residues. V was cut by 9 bases and J by 7 bases, with 12 bases left in between. Germline loops: CDR1 KGHSH, CDR2 LQKENI. In DNA form, the CDR3 reads TGTGCCAGTTCCCAGGAAAGGACCCAGTACTTC. Translation gives CASSQERTQYF.

The V and J genes are TRBV6-1 and TRBJ1-5, with unresolved D. The germline V gene has CDR1 MNHNS and CDR2 SASEGT. Trimming shortened V by 3 bases and J by 2 bases, and 14 bases separated the two germline ends. This CDR3 has 16 residues. The CDR3 is CASSEGSWLGNQPQHF. The CDR3 DNA reads as TGTGCCAGCAGTGAGGGTTCGTGGCTAGGCAATCAGCCCCAGCATTTT.

V and J are TRBV7-2 and TRBJ1-1; the D gene is possibly TRBD1 (6 bases). This CDR3 is built from 13 residues. With 6 bases removed from V and 5 bases from J, the gap between germline ends came to 13 bases. Germline values: CDR1 SGHTA, CDR2 FQGNSA. The CDR3 here is CASSPQGRTEAFF. The CDR3 nucleotides are TGTGCCAGCAGTCCACAGGGCAGGACTGAAGCTTTCTTT.

This chain links TRBV7-9 with TRBJ1-1; no clear D. The germline CDR1 and CDR2 sequences are SEHNR and FQNEAQ (reference sequence). V lost 1 base and J lost 6, with 6 bases in between. This CDR3 has 12 amino acids. The CDR3 is CASSLGPAEAFF. CDR3 coding DNA: TGTGCCAGCAGCTTAGGGCCAGCTGAAGCTTTCTTT. Looking up the rest from reference TRBV7-9 and TRBJ1-1 gives the full variable domain: DTGVSQNPRHKITKRGQNVTFRCDPISEHNRLYWYRQTLGQGPEFLTYFQNEAQLEKSRLLSDRFSAERPKGSFSTLEIQRTEQGDSAMYLCASSLGPAEAFFGQGTRLTVV.

V and J are TRBV15 and TRBJ2-3, with TRBD2 matching 10 bases. The CDR3 totals 20 residues. The ends lost 0 bases at V and 0 bases at J; junction bases unmatched: 12. Germline V CDR1 and CDR2: LNHNV, YYDKDF (reference sequence). The CDR3 coding sequence is TGTGCCACCAGCAGAGATTGGGATCATTCTAGCGGGAGAAGCACAGATACGCAGTATTTT. Translated: CATSRDWDHSSGRSTDTQYF.

V usage is TRBV5-5 and J usage is TRBJ1-1, with 10 nucleotides matching TRBD1. In germline, CDR1 is SGHKS, CDR2 YYEKEE (reference sequence). The CDR3 sequence is 16 residues long. V trimming: 2 bases; J trimming: 3 bases; junction bases outside the gene matches: 7. In nucleotides, the CDR3 is TGTGCCAGCAGCTTCGGCCCCGGGACAGGGGACACTGAAGCTTTCTTT. It specifies CASSFGPGTGDTEAFF.

This sequence joins TRBV10-2 and TRBJ2-3; TRBD2 matches at 10 bases. V trimming: 0 bases; J trimming: 5 bases; junction bases outside the gene matches: 8. Germline V CDR1 and CDR2: WSHSY, SAAADI. The CDR3 is 17 residues long. This CDR3 is CASSESPSSGGRDTQYF. The CDR3 DNA follows: TGCGCCAGCAGTGAGTCCCCTTCTAGCGGGGGTCGAGATACGCAGTATTTT.

This clone appeared a single time. The rearrangement joins TRBV15 to TRBJ1-6; 8 positions agree with TRBD1. The ends lost 0 bases at V and 9 bases at J; junction bases unmatched: 10. Per germline, CDR1 LNHNV and CDR2 YYDKDF (reference sequence). This CDR3 is built from 17 residues. Here the CDR3 reads CATSRDQGANGGSPLHF. In DNA, the CDR3 is TGTGCCACCAGCAGAGATCAGGGGGCGAATGGTGGTTCACCCCTCCACTTT.

The CDR3 region is CASGISYNEQFF. In DNA form, the CDR3 reads TGTGCCTCAGGCATCTCCTACAATGAGCAGTTCTTC. The chain couples TRBV6-6 to TRBJ2-1; D unclear. The CDR3 has 12 residues. Trimming removed 11 bases from V and 0 bases from J, with 8 bases in between. Germline CDR1 MNHNY, CDR2 SVGAGI (reference sequence).

The chain joins TRBV12-5 to TRBJ1-5; no reliable D call. This CDR3 spans 12 amino acids. CDR1 is LGHNT and CDR2 is FRNRAP in the germline V gene. Trimming took off 7 bases at V and 5 bases at J, with 9 bases between the two ends. The DNA for the CDR3 is TGTGCTAGTGCTACAGACGATCAGCCCCAGCATTTT. The encoded protein is CASATDDQPQHF.

This clone was picked up many times. This same CDR3 is encoded by further DNA sequences in the sample. The chain carries TRBV2 and TRBJ1-3, with 8 positions matching TRBD1. The CDR3 sequence is 12 residues long. J gave up 4 bases and V 8 bases, and 1 base lay outside the gene matches. Germline V lookup: CDR1 SNHLY, CDR2 FYNNEI. CDR3 region: CASRDRGNTIYF. The CDR3 DNA reads as TGTGCCAGCCGGGACAGGGGAAACACCATATATTTT.

This chain links TRBV30 with TRBJ2-7; D remains ambiguous. Germline assignment: CDR1 GTSNPN and CDR2 SVGIG (reference sequence). V lost 2 bases, J lost 6 bases, and 14 bases lay in between. This CDR3 spans 13 amino acids. The CDR3 reads CAWSSTYGFEQYF. CDR3 DNA: TGTGCCTGGAGTAGTACATACGGGTTCGAGCAGTACTTC. The full variable domain, its missing parts supplied by reference TRBV30 and TRBJ2-7, is SQTIHQWPATLVQPVGSPLSLECTVEGTSNPNLYWYRQAAGRGLQLLFYSVGIGQISSEVPQNLSASRPQDRQFILSSKKLLLSDSGFYLCAWSSTYGFEQYFGPGTRLTVT.

V usage is TRBV30 and J usage is TRBJ1-5; D ambiguous. The germline V and J ends were trimmed by 2 bases and 6 bases, with 11 bases remaining between them. CDR3 length: 13 amino acids. Germline CDR1 is GTSNPN and CDR2 is SVGIG (reference sequence). This CDR3 reads CAWSSQEGQPQHF. CDR3 DNA sequence: TGTGCCTGGAGTAGTCAGGAGGGTCAGCCCCAGCATTTT. The whole variable domain, filled in from reference TRBV30 and TRBJ1-5, reads SQTIHQWPATLVQPVGSPLSLECTVEGTSNPNLYWYRQAAGRGLQLLFYSVGIGQISSEVPQNLSASRPQDRQFILSSKKLLLSDSGFYLCAWSSQEGQPQHFGDGTRLSIL.

J is TRBJ1-1 and V is TRBV7-2; D remains unclear. CDR1 is SGHTA and CDR2 is FQGNSA in the germline V gene. The V end lost 2 bases, the J end lost 10 bases, and 11 bases lay between the germline ends. The CDR3 extends over 12 amino acids. The CDR3 DNA follows: TGTGCCAGCAGCTTATTCAAGTCCGGAGCTTTCTTT. Amino acid sequence: CASSLFKSGAFF.

In this sample, this clone turned up a few times. The gene calls are TRBV6-5 and TRBJ1-4; 8 bases map to TRBD1. The junction had 4 bases not matched to a gene; V was cut back by 5 bases and J by 5 bases. CDR3 length: 14 amino acids. Germline assignment: CDR1 MNHEY and CDR2 SVGAGI. This CDR3 is CASSRTGLNEKLFF. The CDR3 DNA sequence: TGTGCCAGCAGTCGGACAGGGCTAAATGAAAAACTGTTTTTT.

The chain has TRBV9 and TRBJ1-5; no firm D call. This CDR3 spans 14 amino acids. Trimming removed 4 bases at V and 0 bases at J, with 8 bases between. The V gene's germline CDR1 is SGDLS and CDR2 YYNGEE. Here the CDR3 reads CASSPHVSNQPQHF. The CDR3 DNA is TGTGCCAGCAGCCCCCATGTTAGCAATCAGCCCCAGCATTTT. Full variable domain (missing parts from reference TRBV9 and TRBJ1-5): DSGVTQTPKHLITATGQRVTLRCSPRSGDLSVYWYQQSLDQGLQFLIQYYNGEERAKGNILERFSAQQFPDLHSELNLSSLELGDSALYFCASSPHVSNQPQHFGDGTRLSIL.

This clone was seen a few times. V gene TRBV3-1 (or the pseudogene TRBV3-2) combines with J gene TRBJ1-1, with 9 bases aligning to TRBD1. The CDR3 sequence is 15 residues long. J was trimmed by 8 bases and V by 3 bases; bases with no gene match: 10. Germline values: CDR1 LGHDT, CDR2 YNNKEL (reference sequence). The CDR3 region is CASSHSDRGGTEAFF. CDR3 DNA: TGTGCCAGCAGCCACTCGGACAGGGGTGGTACGGAAGCTTTCTTT.

The V and J genes are TRBV11-1 and TRBJ1-1; 7 bases match TRBD1. CDR3 length: 13 amino acids. The trim removed 5 bases at V and 5 bases at J, leaving 5 bases unmatched. The V gene's germline CDR1 is SGHAT and CDR2 FQDESV (reference sequence). The CDR3 loop is CASSPAGGTEAFF. The CDR3 DNA reads as TGTGCCAGCAGCCCAGCAGGGGGAACTGAAGCTTTCTTT.

This chain links TRBV18 with TRBJ1-1; 7 nucleotides align to TRBD1. The germline V gene has CDR1 KGHSH and CDR2 LQKENI. The CDR3 runs 11 residues. With V trimmed by 8 bases and J by 4 bases, 1 base remained unmatched. The CDR3 region is CASRQGTEAFF. CDR3 DNA sequence: TGTGCCAGCCGACAGGGCACTGAAGCTTTCTTT.